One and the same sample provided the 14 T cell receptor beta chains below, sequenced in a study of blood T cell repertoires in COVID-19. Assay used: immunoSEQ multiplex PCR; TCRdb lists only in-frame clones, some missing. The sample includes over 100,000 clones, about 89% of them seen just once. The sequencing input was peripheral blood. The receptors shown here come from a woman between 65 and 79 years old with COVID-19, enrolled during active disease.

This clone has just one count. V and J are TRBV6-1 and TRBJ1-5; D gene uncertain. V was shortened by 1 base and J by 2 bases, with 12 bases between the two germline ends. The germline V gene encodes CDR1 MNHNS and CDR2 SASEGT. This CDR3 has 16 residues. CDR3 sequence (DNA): TGTGCCAGCAGTGAAGTACATTTAGGAGGCAATCAGCCCCAGCATTTT. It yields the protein CASSEVHLGGNQPQHF.

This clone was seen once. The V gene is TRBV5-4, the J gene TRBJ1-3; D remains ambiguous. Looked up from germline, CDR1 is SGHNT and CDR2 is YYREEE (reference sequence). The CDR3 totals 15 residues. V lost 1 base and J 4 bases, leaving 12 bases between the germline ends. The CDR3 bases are TGTGCCAGCAGCTTGCGCGGGGATTCGGGAAACACCATATATTTT. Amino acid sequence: CASSLRGDSGNTIYF.

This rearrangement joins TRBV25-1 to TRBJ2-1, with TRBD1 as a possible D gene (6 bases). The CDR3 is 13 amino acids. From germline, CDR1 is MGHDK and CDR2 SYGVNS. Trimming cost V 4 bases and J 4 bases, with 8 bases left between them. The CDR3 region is CASSAQGYNEQFF. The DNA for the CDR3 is TGTGCCAGCAGTGCCCAGGGGTACAATGAGCAGTTCTTC.

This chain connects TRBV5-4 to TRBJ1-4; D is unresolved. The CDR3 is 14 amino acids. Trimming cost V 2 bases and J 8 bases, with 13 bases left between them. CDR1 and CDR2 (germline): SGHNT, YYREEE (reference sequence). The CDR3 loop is CASSFSQEGEKLFF. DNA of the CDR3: TGTGCCAGCAGCTTCTCGCAGGAAGGCGAAAAACTGTTTTTT.

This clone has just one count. CDR3 DNA sequence: TGCAGCGTGGATACCGGGACAGGGAGAAACACCATATATTTT. It yields the protein CSVDTGTGRNTIYF. This chain joins TRBV29-1 and TRBJ1-3; 9 nucleotides align to TRBD1. CDR1 SQVTM and CDR2 ANQGSEA come from the germline V gene. This CDR3 is 14 amino acids long. The V segment lost 6 bases and the J segment 5 bases; nucleotides outside the gene matches: 8. Based on the CDR3 plus reference TRBV29-1 and TRBJ1-3, the full variable domain is SAVISQKPSRDICQRGTSLTIQCQVDSQVTMMFWYRQQPGQSLTLIATANQGSEATYESGFVIDKFPISRPNLTFSTLTVSNMSPEDSSIYLCSVDTGTGRNTIYFGEGSWLTVV.

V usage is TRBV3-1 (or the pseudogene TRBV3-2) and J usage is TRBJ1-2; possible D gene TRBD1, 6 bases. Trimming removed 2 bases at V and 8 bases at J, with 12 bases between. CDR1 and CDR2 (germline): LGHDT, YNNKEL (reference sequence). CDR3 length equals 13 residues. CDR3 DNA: TGTGCCAGCAGCCAACGGGGGGCGATCGGCTACACCTTC. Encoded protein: CASSQRGAIGYTF.

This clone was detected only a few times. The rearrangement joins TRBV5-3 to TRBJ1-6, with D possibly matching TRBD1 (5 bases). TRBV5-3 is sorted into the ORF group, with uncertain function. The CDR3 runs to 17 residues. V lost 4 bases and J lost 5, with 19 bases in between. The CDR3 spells CARSNTGPTYHNSPLHF. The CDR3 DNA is TGTGCCAGAAGCAATACAGGTCCCACTTATCATAATTCACCCCTCCACTTT.

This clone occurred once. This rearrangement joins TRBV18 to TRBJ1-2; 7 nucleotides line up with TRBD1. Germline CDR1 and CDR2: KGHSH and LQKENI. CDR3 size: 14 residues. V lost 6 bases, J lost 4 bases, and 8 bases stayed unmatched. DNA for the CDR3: TGTGCCAGCTCGCCGAACAGGGGATCCTATGGCTACACCTTC. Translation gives CASSPNRGSYGYTF.

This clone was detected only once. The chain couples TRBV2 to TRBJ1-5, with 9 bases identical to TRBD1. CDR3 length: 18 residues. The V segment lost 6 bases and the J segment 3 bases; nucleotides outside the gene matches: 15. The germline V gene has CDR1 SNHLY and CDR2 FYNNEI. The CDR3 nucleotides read TGTGCCAGCAGCCCAACCGGGACAGGGAGGGGGGCCAATCAGCCCCAGCATTTT. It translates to CASSPTGTGRGANQPQHF. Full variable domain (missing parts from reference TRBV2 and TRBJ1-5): EPEVTQTPSHQVTQMGQEVILRCVPISNHLYFYWYRQILGQKVEFLVSFYNNEISEKSEIFDDQFSVERPDGSNFTLKIRSTKLEDSAMYFCASSPTGTGRGANQPQHFGDGTRLSIL.

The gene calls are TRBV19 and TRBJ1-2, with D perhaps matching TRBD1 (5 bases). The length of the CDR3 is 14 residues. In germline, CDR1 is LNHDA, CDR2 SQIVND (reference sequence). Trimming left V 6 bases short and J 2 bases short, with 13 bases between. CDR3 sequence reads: CASRNLDSNYGYTF. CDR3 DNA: TGTGCCAGTAGAAACCTAGACAGCAACTATGGCTACACCTTC.

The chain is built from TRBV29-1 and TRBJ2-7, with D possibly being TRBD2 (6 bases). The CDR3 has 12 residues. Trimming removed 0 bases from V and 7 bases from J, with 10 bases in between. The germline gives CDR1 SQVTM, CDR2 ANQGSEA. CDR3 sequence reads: CSVEEGGGEQYF. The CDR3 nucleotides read TGCAGCGTTGAAGAGGGGGGTGGGGAGCAGTACTTC.

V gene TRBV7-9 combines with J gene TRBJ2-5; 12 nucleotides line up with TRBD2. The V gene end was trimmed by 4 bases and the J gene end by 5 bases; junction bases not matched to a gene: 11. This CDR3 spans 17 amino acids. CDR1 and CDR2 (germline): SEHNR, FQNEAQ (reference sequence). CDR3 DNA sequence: TGTGCCAGCAGCTCAGTCCTAGCGGGGGGGCCGGTGGAGACCCAGTACTTC. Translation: CASSSVLAGGPVETQYF.

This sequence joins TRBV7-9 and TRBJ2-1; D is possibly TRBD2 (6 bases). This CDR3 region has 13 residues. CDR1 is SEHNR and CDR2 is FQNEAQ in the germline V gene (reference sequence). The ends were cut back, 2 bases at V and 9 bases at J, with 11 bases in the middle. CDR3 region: CASSLILAGEQFF. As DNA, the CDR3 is TGTGCCAGCAGCTTAATACTAGCTGGTGAGCAGTTCTTC.

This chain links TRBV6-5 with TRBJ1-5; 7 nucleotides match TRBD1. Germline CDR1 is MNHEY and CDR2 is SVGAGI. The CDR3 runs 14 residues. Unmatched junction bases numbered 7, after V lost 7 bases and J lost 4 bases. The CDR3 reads CASKGGSGNQPQHF. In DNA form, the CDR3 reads TGTGCCAGCAAAGGGGGCTCAGGGAATCAGCCCCAGCATTTT.